This T cell receptor beta chain appears in the sequencing data of a study of response to subunit inactivated influenza vaccine. Study results and limitations: Authors suggested seasonal influenza vaccinations each recruit few new T cells.

The trim removed 5 bases at V and 4 bases at J, leaving 4 bases unmatched. The CDR3 has 14 residues. Germline V gene lookup returns CDR1 SEHNR and CDR2 FQNEAQ (reference sequence). Of note for this clonotype: Its antigen remains unidentified.

Each CDR3 protein is one row after TCRdb ran MiXCR on the RT-PCR reads. The sample includes roughly 170,000 distinct CDR3 sequences, about 9% seen only once; the top ten take roughly 10%. This TCR derives from a man between 45 and 60 years old who received an inactivated influenza vaccine. The starting material was non-naive T cells sorted from PBMCs, obtained on the day of vaccination. The chain links TRBV7-9 to TRBJ1-4, with 7 bases matching TRBD1. The CDR3 spells CASSPGQYNEKLFF. CDR3 DNA sequence: TGTGCCAGCAGCCCGGGACAGTATAATGAAAAACTGTTTTTT.